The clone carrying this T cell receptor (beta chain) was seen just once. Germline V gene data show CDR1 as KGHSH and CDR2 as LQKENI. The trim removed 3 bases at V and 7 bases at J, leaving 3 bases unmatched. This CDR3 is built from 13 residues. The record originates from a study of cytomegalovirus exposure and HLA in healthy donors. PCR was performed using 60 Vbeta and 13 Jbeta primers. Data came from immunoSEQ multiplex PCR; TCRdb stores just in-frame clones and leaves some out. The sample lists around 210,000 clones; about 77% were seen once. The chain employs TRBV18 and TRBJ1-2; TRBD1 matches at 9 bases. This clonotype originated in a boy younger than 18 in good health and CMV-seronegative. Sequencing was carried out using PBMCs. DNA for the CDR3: TGTGCCAGCTCACCGGGACAGGGAGGTGGCTACACCTTC. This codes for CASSPGQGGGYTF.